This record covers a single T cell receptor (beta chain). The entry originates in a study of blood T cell repertoires in COVID-19. Turning to the study itself: COVID-19 samples from acute and convalescent phases originated in the United States, Italy and Spain.

This CDR3 has 16 residues. Germline V gene data show CDR1 as LNHNV and CDR2 as YYDKDF (reference sequence). Trimming took off 4 bases at V and 1 base at J, with 14 bases between the two ends. Authors' processing steps: By means of reference gene primer amplification, nucleated cell counts were estimated. The method was immunoSEQ multiplex PCR; TCRdb's version includes in-frame clones alone and lacks a portion of them. V, J and clone size derive from that table, while D and trimming were established from the DNA sequence. The sample has 200,000 to 250,000 clones, more than 80% seen once; the top ten hold approximately 2.6%.

Sequences were obtained from peripheral blood. This TCR derives from a man aged 25 to 45 with COVID-19, enrolled during active disease. This chain links TRBV15 with TRBJ1-3; D is undetermined. Here the CDR3 DNA reads TGTGCCACCAGCATGGGCAGCCAACCTTCTGGAAACACCATATATTTT. It encodes CATSMGSQPSGNTIYF.